This T cell receptor beta chain was observed in a study of OX40 agonist ivuxolimab in advanced cancers. About the research overall: Participants averaged about 60 years of age (range about 23 to 90) and were roughly 80% male.

V shed 0 bases, J shed 8 bases, and the junction held 6 bases outside the gene matches. The V gene's germline CDR1 is MGHRA and CDR2 YSYEKL. The CDR3 consists of 16 residues. This clone was observed many times. Clones were read by immunoSEQ multiplex PCR, and TCRdb kept only the in-frame ones, dropping some. The repertoire holds some 70,000 clones, with 75% to 85% as singletons. The sample in question was CD4+ or CD8+ T cells sorted from blood, obtained in a trial of the OX40 agonist ivuxolimab. The rearrangement uses TRBV4-1 and TRBJ2-2; 10 bases line up with TRBD2. The clonotype comes from an adult with an advanced solid tumor such as melanoma, head and neck, liver or kidney cancer. Here the CDR3 DNA reads TGCGCCAGCAGCCAAGATCCTAGCGGGGGTAAAGGGGAGCTGTTTTTT. This sequence encodes CASSQDPSGGKGELFF.